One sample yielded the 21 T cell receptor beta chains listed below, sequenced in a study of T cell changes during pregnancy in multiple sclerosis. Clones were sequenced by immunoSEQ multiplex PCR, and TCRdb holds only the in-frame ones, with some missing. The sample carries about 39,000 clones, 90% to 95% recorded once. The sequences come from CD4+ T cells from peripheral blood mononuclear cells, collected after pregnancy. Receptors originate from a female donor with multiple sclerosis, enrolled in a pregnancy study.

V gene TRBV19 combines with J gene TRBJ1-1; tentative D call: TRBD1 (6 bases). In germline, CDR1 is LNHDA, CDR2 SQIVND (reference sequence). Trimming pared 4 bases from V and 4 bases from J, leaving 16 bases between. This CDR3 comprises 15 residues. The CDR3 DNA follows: TGTGCCAGTAGTAGGGGGCCACAGGGATCCACTGAAGCTTTCTTT. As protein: CASSRGPQGSTEAFF.

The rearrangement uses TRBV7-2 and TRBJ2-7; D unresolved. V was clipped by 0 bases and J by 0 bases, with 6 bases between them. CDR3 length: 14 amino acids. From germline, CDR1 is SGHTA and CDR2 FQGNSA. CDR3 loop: CASSLAVRSYEQYF. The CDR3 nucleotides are TGTGCCAGCAGCTTAGCGGTGCGCTCCTACGAGCAGTACTTC.

This CDR3 is CASTTDRLYGYTF. As DNA, the CDR3 is TGTGCCAGTACCACTGACAGGTTGTATGGCTACACCTTC. The chain employs TRBV19 and TRBJ1-2; a possible D gene is TRBD1 (6 bases). Germline loops: CDR1 LNHDA, CDR2 SQIVND (reference sequence). V shed 7 bases and J shed 5 bases, with 14 bases lying between them. The CDR3 contains 13 residues.

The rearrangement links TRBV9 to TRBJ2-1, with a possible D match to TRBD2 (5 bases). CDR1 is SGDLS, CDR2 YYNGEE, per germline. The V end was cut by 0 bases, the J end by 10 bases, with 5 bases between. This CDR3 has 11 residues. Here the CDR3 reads CASSVGGEQFF. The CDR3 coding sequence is TGTGCCAGCAGCGTAGGAGGGGAGCAGTTCTTC.

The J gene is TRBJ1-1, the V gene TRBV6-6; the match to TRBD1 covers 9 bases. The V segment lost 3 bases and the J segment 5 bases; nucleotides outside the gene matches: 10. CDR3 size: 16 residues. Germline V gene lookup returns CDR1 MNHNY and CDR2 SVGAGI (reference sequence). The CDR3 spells CASSYQPGQGGTEAFF. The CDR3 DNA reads TGTGCCAGCAGTTATCAACCGGGACAGGGTGGAACTGAAGCTTTCTTT.

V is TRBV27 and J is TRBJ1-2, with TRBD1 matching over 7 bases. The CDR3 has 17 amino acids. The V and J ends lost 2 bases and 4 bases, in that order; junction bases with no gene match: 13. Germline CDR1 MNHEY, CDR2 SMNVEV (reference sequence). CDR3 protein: CASSLLGEVAGGYGYTF. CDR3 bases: TGTGCCAGCAGTTTACTTGGAGAGGTTGCAGGGGGCTATGGCTACACCTTC.

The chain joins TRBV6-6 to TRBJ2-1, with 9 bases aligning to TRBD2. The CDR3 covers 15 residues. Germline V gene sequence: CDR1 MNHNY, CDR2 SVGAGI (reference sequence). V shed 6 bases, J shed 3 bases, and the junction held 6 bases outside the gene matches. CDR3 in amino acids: CASRRLAEIYNEQFF. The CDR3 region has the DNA TGTGCCAGCAGGCGACTAGCGGAAATCTACAATGAGCAGTTCTTC.

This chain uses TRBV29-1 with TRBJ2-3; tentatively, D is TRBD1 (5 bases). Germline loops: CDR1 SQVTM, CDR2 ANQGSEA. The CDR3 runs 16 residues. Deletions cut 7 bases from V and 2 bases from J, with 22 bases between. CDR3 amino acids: CSATTHRQNVTDTQYF. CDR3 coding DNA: TGCAGCGCCACTACACATAGACAGAACGTCACAGATACGCAGTATTTT.

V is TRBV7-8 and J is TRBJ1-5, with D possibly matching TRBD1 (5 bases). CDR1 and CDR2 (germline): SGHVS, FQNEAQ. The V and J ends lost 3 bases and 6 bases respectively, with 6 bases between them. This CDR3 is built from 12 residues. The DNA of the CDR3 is TGTGCCAGCAGCTTGGGGGGTCAGCCCCAGCATTTT. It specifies CASSLGGQPQHF. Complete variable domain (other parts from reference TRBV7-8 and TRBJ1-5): GAGVSQSPRYKVAKRGQDVALRCDPISGHVSLFWYQQALGQGPEFLTYFQNEAQLDKSGLPSDRFFAERPEGSVSTLKIQRTQQEDSAVYLCASSLGGQPQHFGDGTRLSIL.

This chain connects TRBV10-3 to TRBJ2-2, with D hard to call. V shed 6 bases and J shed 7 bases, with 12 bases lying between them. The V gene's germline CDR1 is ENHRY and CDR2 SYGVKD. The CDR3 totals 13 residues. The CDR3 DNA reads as TGTGCCATCAGGAGCCCACTTGGCGGGGAGCTGTTTTTT. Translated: CAIRSPLGGELFF.

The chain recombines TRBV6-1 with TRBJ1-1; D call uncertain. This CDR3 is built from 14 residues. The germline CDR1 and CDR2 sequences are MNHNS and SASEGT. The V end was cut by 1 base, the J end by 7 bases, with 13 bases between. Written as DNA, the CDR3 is TGTGCCAGCAGTGAAGTGTCCCTTCGGGGTGAAGCTTTCTTT. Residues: CASSEVSLRGEAFF.

The DNA of the CDR3 is TGTGCCAGCATGAGGAGGATCGGAGAAGGAAAACTGTTTTTT. Residues: CASMRRIGEGKLFF. This chain connects TRBV5-5 to TRBJ1-4, with D hard to call. Trimming shortened V by 6 bases and J by 10 bases, and 19 bases separated the two germline ends. CDR3 length equals 14 residues. The germline V gene encodes CDR1 SGHKS and CDR2 YYEKEE (reference sequence). Together with reference TRBV5-5 and TRBJ1-4, the CDR3 gives the full variable domain: DAGVTQSPTHLIKTRGQQVTLRCSPISGHKSVSWYQQVLGQGPQFIFQYYEKEERGRGNFPDRFSARQFPNYSSELNVNALLLGDSALYLCASMRRIGEGKLFFGSGTQLSVL.

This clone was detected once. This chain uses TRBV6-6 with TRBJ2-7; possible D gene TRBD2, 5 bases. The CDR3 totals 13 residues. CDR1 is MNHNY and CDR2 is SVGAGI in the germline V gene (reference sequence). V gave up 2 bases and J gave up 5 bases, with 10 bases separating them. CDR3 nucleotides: TGTGCCAGCAGTTACATATCCGGGGACGAGCAGTACTTC. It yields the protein CASSYISGDEQYF.

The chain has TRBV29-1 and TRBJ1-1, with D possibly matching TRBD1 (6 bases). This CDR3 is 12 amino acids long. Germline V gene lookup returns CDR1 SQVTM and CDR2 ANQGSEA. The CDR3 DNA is TGCACCCTCACTCAGGGGTTAACTGAAGCTTTCTTT. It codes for CTLTQGLTEAFF.

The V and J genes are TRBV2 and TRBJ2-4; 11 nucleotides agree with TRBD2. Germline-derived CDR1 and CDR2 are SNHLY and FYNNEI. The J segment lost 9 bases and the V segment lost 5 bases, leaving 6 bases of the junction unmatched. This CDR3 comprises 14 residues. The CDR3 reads CASSFSGGAAIQYF. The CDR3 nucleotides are TGTGCCAGCAGTTTTAGCGGGGGGGCCGCCATTCAGTACTTC.

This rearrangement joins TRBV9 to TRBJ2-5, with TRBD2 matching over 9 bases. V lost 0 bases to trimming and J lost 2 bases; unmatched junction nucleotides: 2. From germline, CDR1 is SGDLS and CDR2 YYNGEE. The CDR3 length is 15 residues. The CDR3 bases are TGTGCCAGCAGCGTAGAAACTAGCGGGCAAGAGACCCAGTACTTC. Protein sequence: CASSVETSGQETQYF.

The CDR3 loop is CASTQPGVGKLFF. The CDR3 DNA is TGTGCCAGCACCCAGCCCGGAGTAGGAAAACTGTTTTTT. The V gene is TRBV5-5, the J gene TRBJ1-4; D uncertain. Germline V gene data show CDR1 as SGHKS and CDR2 as YYEKEE (reference sequence). The CDR3 runs to 13 residues. Between the trimmed V and J ends, which lost 6 bases and 10 bases, there was a span of 16 bases.

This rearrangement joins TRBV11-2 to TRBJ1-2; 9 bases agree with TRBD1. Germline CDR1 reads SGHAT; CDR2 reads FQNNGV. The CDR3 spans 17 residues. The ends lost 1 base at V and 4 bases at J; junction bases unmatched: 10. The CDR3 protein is CASSLVRDRARGYGYTF. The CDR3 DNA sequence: TGTGCCAGCAGCTTAGTTCGGGACAGGGCAAGGGGCTATGGCTACACCTTC.

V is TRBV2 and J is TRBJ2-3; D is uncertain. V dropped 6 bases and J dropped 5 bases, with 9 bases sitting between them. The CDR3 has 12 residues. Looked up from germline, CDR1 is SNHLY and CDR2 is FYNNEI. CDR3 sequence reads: CASSTYGDTQYF. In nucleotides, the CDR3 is TGTGCCAGCAGCACCTACGGAGATACGCAGTATTTT.

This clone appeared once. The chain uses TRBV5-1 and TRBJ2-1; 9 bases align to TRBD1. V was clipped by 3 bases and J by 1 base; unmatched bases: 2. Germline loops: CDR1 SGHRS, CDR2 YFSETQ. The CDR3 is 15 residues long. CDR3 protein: CASSSGTGSYNEQFF. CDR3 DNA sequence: TGCGCCAGCAGCTCGGGGACAGGGTCCTACAATGAGCAGTTCTTC.

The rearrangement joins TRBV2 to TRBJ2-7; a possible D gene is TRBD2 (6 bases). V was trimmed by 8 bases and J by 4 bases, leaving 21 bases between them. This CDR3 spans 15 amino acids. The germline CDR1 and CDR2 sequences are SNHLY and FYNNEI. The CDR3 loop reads CASSRGGDFSYEQYF. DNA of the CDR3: TGTGCCAGCTCCCGTGGAGGGGACTTCTCATACGAGCAGTACTTC.